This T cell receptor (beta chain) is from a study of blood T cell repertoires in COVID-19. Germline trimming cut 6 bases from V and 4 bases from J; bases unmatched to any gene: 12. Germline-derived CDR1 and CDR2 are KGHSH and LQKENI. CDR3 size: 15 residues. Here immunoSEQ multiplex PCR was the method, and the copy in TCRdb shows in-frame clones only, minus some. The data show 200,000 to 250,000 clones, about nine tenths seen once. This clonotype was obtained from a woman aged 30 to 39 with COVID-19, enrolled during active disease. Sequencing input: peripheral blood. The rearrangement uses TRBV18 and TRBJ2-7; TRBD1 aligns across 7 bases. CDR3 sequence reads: CASSQRQGHGYEQYF. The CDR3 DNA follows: TGTGCCAGCTCGCAAAGACAGGGTCACGGGTACGAGCAGTACTTC.